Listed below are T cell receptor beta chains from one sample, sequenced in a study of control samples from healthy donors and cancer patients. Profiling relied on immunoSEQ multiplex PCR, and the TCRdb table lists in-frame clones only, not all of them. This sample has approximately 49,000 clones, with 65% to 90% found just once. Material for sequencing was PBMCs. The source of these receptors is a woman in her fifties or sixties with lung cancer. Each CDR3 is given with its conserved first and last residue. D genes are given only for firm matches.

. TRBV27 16 CASLRPSLQGAGELFF
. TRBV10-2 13 CASSGNSGGELFF
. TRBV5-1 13 CASSFDEDYGYTF
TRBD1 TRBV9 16 CASSPSRRQGGTEAFF
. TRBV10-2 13 CASSEERYSPLHF
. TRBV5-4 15 CASSPGGPSGQPQHF
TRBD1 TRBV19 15 CASSIFGQGGTEAFF
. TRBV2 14 CASRERQGGYEQYF
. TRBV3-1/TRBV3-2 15 CASSQNTGGTQPQHF
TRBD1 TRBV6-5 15 CASCPGTGGLYEQYF
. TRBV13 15 CASSQARGMNTEAFF
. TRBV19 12 CASAQPGRKLFF
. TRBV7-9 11 CASSIGNTIYF
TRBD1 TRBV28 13 CASSWGQVGEAFF
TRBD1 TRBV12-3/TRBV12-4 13 CASSFLDRIGYTF
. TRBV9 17 CASSSPRVRGPPYGYTF
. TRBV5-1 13 CASSLGAGTEAFF
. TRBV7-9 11 CASSLQVEAFF
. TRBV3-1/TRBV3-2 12 CASSQGGTPLHF
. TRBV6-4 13 CASSETAYTEAFF
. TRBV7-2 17 CASSLGAWGSSGNTIYF
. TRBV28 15 CASSFTGAGGQPQHF
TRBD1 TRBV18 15 CASSPPWTGNDGYTF
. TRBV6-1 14 CASSERVSNYGYTF
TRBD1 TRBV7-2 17 CASSPKGDRGPNSPLHF
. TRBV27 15 CASSPLAGGNTEAFF
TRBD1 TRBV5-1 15 CASSFGTGSTGELFF
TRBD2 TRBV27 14 CASRDSGGANEQFF
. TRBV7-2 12 CASSFPEETQYF
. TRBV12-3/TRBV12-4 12 CASSWGNGELFF
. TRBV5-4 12 CASRLDFTEAFF
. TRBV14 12 CASSPTRYTQYF
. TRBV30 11 CAWSYEAPLHF
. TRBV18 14 CASSPDRNNQPQHF
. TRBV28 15 CASGVRGLTYNEQFF
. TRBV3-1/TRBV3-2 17 CASSQPGSPYSNQPQHF
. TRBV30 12 CAWSVGGQPQHF
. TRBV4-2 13 CASRQGNDSPLHF
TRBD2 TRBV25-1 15 CASSDIAGGPDTQYF
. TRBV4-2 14 CASSPDIANYGYTF
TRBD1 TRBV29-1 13 CSAKGQVPGEQFF
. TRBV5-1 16 CASSLVPGVVNTEAFF
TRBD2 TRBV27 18 CASSLWVASGGYYNEQFF
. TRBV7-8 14 CASSSRGLNQPQHF
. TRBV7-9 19 CASSTQPGRQLSGANVLTF
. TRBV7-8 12 CASSLGFNEQFF
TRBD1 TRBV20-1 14 CSASGQGVTYEQYF
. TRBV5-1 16 CASSHRSSGQSDGYTF
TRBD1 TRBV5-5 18 CASSLGPQGTKSNQPQHF